One and the same sample provided the 5 T cell receptor beta chains below, sequenced in a study of beta chain features in type 1 diabetes. The authors reverse transcribed all of the isolated RNA, so sequencing captured expressed TCRB transcripts. Clones were sequenced by immunoSEQ multiplex PCR, and TCRdb holds only the in-frame ones, with some missing. The data contain 60,000 or so clones, roughly three fifths of them singletons. Material for sequencing was Tregs from blood. The source of these receptors is a young woman in good health.

The J gene is TRBJ1-6, the V gene TRBV19; D unresolved. V dropped 3 bases and J dropped 9 bases, with 18 bases sitting between them. CDR1 LNHDA and CDR2 SQIVND come from the germline V gene (reference sequence). The CDR3 runs 16 residues. The CDR3 sequence is CASSMTPVPGFSPLHF. CDR3 nucleotides: TGTGCCAGTAGTATGACTCCTGTGCCGGGGTTTTCACCCCTCCACTTT.

There are a few counts of this clone. The chain has TRBV7-8 and TRBJ1-1; D perhaps matches TRBD1 (5 bases). Germline lookup yields CDR1 SGHVS and CDR2 FQNEAQ. V dropped 5 bases and J dropped 1 base, with 8 bases sitting between them. The CDR3 spans 13 residues. The CDR3: CASSPGQNTEAFF. The CDR3 nucleotides read TGTGCCAGCAGCCCTGGACAGAACACTGAAGCTTTCTTT.

The chain employs TRBV6-6 and TRBJ2-7; D gene unclear. The V end lost 6 bases, the J end lost 5 bases, and 11 bases lay between the germline ends. The CDR3 extends over 12 amino acids. The germline CDR1 and CDR2 sequences are MNHNY and SVGAGI (reference sequence). The CDR3, as DNA: TGTGCCAGCAGCCCTCGTAGAGACGAGCAGTACTTC. Translation: CASSPRRDEQYF.

The CDR3 DNA follows: TGCGCCAGCAGCCTAGGACTAGGGAACACTGAAGCTTTCTTT. Its protein product is CASSLGLGNTEAFF. V is TRBV5-1 and J is TRBJ1-1; no firm D call. Trimming took 4 bases from V and 1 from J, leaving 11 bases between them. CDR3 length equals 14 residues. Germline CDR1 and CDR2: SGHRS and YFSETQ.

This clone was observed a handful of times. The chain recombines TRBV5-5 with TRBJ2-1, with a tentative D call TRBD1 (6 bases). This CDR3 region has 15 residues. V was cut by 6 bases and J by 0 bases, with 13 bases left in between. Germline V CDR1 and CDR2: SGHKS, YYEKEE (reference sequence). CDR3 bases: TGTGCCAGCACCCAATCAGGGGTCTCCTACAATGAGCAGTTCTTC. Translating gives CASTQSGVSYNEQFF.